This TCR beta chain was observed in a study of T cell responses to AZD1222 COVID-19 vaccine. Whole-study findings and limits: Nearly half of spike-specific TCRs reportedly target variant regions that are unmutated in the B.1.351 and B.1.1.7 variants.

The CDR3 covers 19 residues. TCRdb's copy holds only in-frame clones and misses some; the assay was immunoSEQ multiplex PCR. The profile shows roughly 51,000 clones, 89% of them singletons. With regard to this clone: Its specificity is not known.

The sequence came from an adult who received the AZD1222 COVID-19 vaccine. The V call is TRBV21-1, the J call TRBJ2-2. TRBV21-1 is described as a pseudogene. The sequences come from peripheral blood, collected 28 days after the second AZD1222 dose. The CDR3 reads CASSKGYQPGPKNTGELFF. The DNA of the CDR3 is TGTGCCAGCAGCAAAGGATACCAACCGGGACCTAAGAACACCGGGGAGCTGTTTTTT.